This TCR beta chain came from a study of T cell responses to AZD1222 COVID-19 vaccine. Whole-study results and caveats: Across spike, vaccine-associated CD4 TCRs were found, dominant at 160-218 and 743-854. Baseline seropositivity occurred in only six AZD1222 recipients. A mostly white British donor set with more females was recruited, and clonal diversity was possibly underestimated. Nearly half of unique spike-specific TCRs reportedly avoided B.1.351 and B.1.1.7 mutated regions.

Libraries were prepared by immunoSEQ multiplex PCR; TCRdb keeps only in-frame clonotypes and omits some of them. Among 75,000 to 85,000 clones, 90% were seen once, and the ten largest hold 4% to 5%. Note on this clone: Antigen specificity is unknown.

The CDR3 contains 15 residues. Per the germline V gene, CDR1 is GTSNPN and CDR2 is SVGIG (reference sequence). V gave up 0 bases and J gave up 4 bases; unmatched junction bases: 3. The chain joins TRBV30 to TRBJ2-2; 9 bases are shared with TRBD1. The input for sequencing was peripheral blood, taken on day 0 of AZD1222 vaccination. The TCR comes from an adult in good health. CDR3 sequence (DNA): TGTGCCTGGAGTGTAAGGACAGGGGTCACCGGGGAGCTGTTTTTT. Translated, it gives CAWSVRTGVTGELFF.